One and the same sample provided the 27 T cell receptor beta chains below, sequenced in a study of tumor-infiltrating lymphocytes in primary liver carcinoma. Both blood RNA, taken from unsorted whole blood, and germline DNA were extracted. Constant-region priming of approximately 500 ng total RNA yielded TCR beta cDNA. Three nested multiplex PCR rounds, a slightly modified ARM-PCR method, built the TCR beta libraries. Both of the initial two PCR rounds ran for 10 cycles and employed TRBV1-TRBV30 forward primers alongside a C-beta reverse primer. TCRdb re-derived calls from the multiplex PCR reads in MiXCR, one entry per CDR3 protein. Of 250,000 to 350,000 distinct CDR3 sequences listed, roughly three fifths were seen once; the top ten hold about a sixth. The source material was peripheral blood. These TCRs come from a woman in her 30s with primary liver carcinoma and hepatitis B virus infection.

CDR3 protein: CAWSVNQRGLGGYTF. The CDR3 DNA follows: TGTGCCTGGAGTGTAAATCAGAGGGGGCTCGGAGGCTACACCTTC. V gene TRBV30 combines with J gene TRBJ1-2; TRBD1 agrees at 7 bases. Germline lookup yields CDR1 GTSNPN and CDR2 SVGIG (reference sequence). V lost 0 bases and J lost 8; bases outside the gene matches: 12. This CDR3 is built from 15 residues.

Notes on this clonotype: This may be a read error, as it is one base from a much larger clone. The genes are TRBV29-1 and TRBJ2-7; D gene ambiguous. Germline CDR1 reads SQVTM; CDR2 reads ANQGSEA. The CDR3 has 15 amino acids. The CDR3 protein is CSVEDRFRNSYERYF. The CDR3 DNA reads as TGCAGCGTTGAAGATCGATTTCGGAACTCCTACGAGCGGTACTTC.

This clonotype was counted at least ten times. The genes are TRBV6-5 and TRBJ1-6, with D unclear. With 6 bases removed from V and 7 bases from J, the gap between germline ends came to 13 bases. Germline V gives CDR1 MNHEY, CDR2 SVGAGI. The length of the CDR3 is 14 residues. Written as DNA, the CDR3 is TGTGCCAGCAGGGAAGGCGGGTACAATTCACCCCTCCACTTT. Its protein is CASREGGYNSPLHF.

This chain links TRBV4-2 with TRBJ2-3; the match to TRBD2 covers 8 bases. Per germline, CDR1 LGHNA and CDR2 YNFKEQ. The CDR3 consists of 17 residues. The J segment lost 2 bases and the V segment lost 5 bases, leaving 12 bases of the junction unmatched. CDR3 DNA sequence: TGTGCCAGCAGCGGAGATGGCGGGAGGACCCCCACAGATACGCAGTATTTT. Protein: CASSGDGGRTPTDTQYF.

Note on this clonotype: Without the conserved terminal phenylalanine or tryptophan, this CDR3 likely stems from a read error. This rearrangement joins TRBV6-5 to TRBJ2-1; maybe TRBD2 (7 bases). The CDR3 totals 16 residues. The V end was cut by 2 bases, the J end by 8 bases, with 19 bases between. In germline, CDR1 is MNHEY, CDR2 SVGAGI. The CDR3 here is CASSYLVGGGIDEQFL. CDR3 coding DNA: TGTGCCAGCAGTTACCTCGTAGGGGGAGGGATCGATGAGCAGTTCTTA.

The chain combines TRBV6-6 with TRBJ2-3, with unresolved D. Germline V CDR1 and CDR2: MNHNY, SVGAGI (reference sequence). There are 14 residues in the CDR3. V gave up 2 bases and J gave up 6 bases, with 12 bases separating them. The CDR3 loop reads CASSYPNLWDTQYF. In DNA form, the CDR3 reads TGTGCCAGCAGTTACCCCAACCTTTGGGATACGCAGTATTTT.

This clonotype has a count of ten or more. V usage is TRBV11-2 and J usage is TRBJ1-1; D not resolved. V was clipped by 1 base and J by 8 bases, with 5 bases between them. Germline loops: CDR1 SGHAT, CDR2 FQNNGV. The CDR3 is 11 amino acids. The chain's CDR3 is CASSLAPEAFF. DNA for the CDR3: TGTGCCAGCAGCTTAGCTCCAGAAGCTTTCTTT.

Regarding this clonotype: A much larger clone is a single base away; this may be a read error. The rearrangement joins TRBV29-1 to TRBJ2-5, with 9 bases matching TRBD1. Losses at the gene ends were 6 bases for V and 3 bases for J; bases not matched to a gene: 8. CDR1 is SQVTM, CDR2 ANQGSEA, per germline. CDR3 length: 14 residues. CDR3 amino acids: CSVAGTGRKETQYF. CDR3 DNA: TGCAGCGTCGCCGGGACAGGGAGGAAAGAGACCCAGTACTTC.

As concerns this clonotype: A junction boundary mismatches the germline segment, possibly from a read error. The chain carries TRBV30 and TRBJ1-2; D remains ambiguous. The germline CDR1 and CDR2 sequences are GTSNPN and SVGIG (reference sequence). CDR3 length: 11 residues. As DNA, the CDR3 is TGTGCCTTGAGTAGGACCGCTGGCTACACCTTC. It is translated as CALSRTAGYTF.

In this sample, this clonotype turned up once. V gene TRBV30 combines with J gene TRBJ2-7; 8 bases agree with TRBD2. In germline, CDR1 is GTSNPN, CDR2 SVGIG (reference sequence). The CDR3 contains 14 residues. V gave up 4 bases and J gave up 1 base; unmatched junction bases: 6. The CDR3 coding sequence is TGTGCCTGGAATAGCGGGACTGCGTCCTACGAGCAGTACTTC. It is translated as CAWNSGTASYEQYF. The whole variable domain, filled in from reference TRBV30 and TRBJ2-7, reads SQTIHQWPATLVQPVGSPLSLECTVEGTSNPNLYWYRQAAGRGLQLLFYSVGIGQISSEVPQNLSASRPQDRQFILSSKKLLLSDSGFYLCAWNSGTASYEQYFGPGTRLTVT.

This chain links TRBV7-9 with TRBJ1-1, with D uncertain. This CDR3 spans 12 amino acids. Trimming shortened V by 5 bases and J by 3 bases, and 7 bases separated the two germline ends. Germline CDR1 and CDR2: SEHNR and FQNEAQ (reference sequence). In DNA form, the CDR3 reads TGTGCCAGCAGCCCTCAAGACACTGAAGCTTTCTTT. This sequence encodes CASSPQDTEAFF.

This clonotype was recorded a few times. The chain joins TRBV5-1 to TRBJ2-1; no firm D call. V lost 2 bases and J 5 bases, leaving 17 bases between the germline ends. Germline V gene lookup returns CDR1 SGHRS and CDR2 YFSETQ. The CDR3 loop spans 16 amino acids. The CDR3 region has the DNA TGCGCCAGCAGCTTACCGCAGGTCGGTAGGGACAATGAGCAGTTCTTC. It specifies CASSLPQVGRDNEQFF.

In its sample, this clonotype was seen many times. The chain uses TRBV29-1 and TRBJ2-5; TRBD2 matches 7 bases. Losses at the gene ends were 4 bases for V and 5 bases for J; bases not matched to a gene: 7. Germline CDR1 and CDR2: SQVTM and ANQGSEA. This CDR3 has 13 residues. The CDR3 sequence: CSVAWRESETQYF. CDR3 bases: TGCAGCGTTGCATGGCGGGAGTCTGAGACCCAGTACTTC.

This clonotype was counted at least ten times. This chain links TRBV6-5 with TRBJ1-3; tentatively, D is TRBD1 (5 bases). The CDR3 runs to 15 residues. V was shortened by 10 bases and J by 0 bases, with 16 bases between the two germline ends. Germline CDR1 MNHEY, CDR2 SVGAGI. CDR3 in amino acids: CATKTGPFSGNTIYF. The CDR3 DNA follows: TGTGCCACCAAAACGGGACCCTTCTCTGGAAACACCATATATTTT.

Remarks on this clonotype: A read error may account for a junction end that differs from germline. The chain employs TRBV11-3 and TRBJ1-1; TRBD1 is a possible D gene (5 bases). The CDR3 has 13 residues. CDR1 is SGHNT, CDR2 YENEEA, per germline. CDR3 sequence reads: CTSSREGHTEAFF. CDR3 in DNA: TGTACCAGCAGCCGAGAGGGGCACACTGAAGCTTTCTTT.

In the case of this clonotype: A read error may produce the germline difference seen at one junction end. The CDR3 is CASSHTGAYTETFF. In DNA form, the CDR3 reads TGTGCCAGTAGCCACACAGGGGCTTACACTGAAACTTTCTTT. The chain carries TRBV11-2 and TRBJ1-1; 7 bases fit TRBD1. The CDR3 extends over 14 amino acids. CDR1 is SGHAT and CDR2 is FQNNGV in the germline V gene.

About this clonotype itself: Being one base from a much bigger clone, this may be a read error. The chain is built from TRBV5-4 and TRBJ2-3; D gene ambiguous. Germline V gives CDR1 SGHNT, CDR2 YYREEE (reference sequence). The CDR3 is 12 residues long. The CDR3 region is CASSLSTDTQCF. As DNA, the CDR3 is TGTGCCAGCAGCTTAAGCACAGATACGCAGTGTTTT.

The CDR3 region has the DNA TGTGCCAGCAGTGATCTAGGGGTAGCGGCCAAAAACATTCAGTACTTC. Its translation: CASSDLGVAAKNIQYF. This rearrangement joins TRBV6-1 to TRBJ2-4, with D perhaps being TRBD1 or TRBD2 (5 bases each). This CDR3 is 16 amino acids long. Looked up from germline, CDR1 is MNHNS and CDR2 is SASEGT. V gave up 3 bases and J gave up 1 base, with 13 bases separating them.

This clonotype was recorded only once. One base away lies a much larger clone, so this may be a sequencing read error. The rearrangement joins TRBV6-5 to TRBJ2-7, with D tentatively TRBD1 or TRBD2 (5 bases each). Germline loops: CDR1 MNHEY, CDR2 SVGAGI. This CDR3 has 15 amino acids. As DNA, the CDR3 is TGTGCCAACAGTACCCGGGACGGCGACCCCTTGGAGCAGTACTTC. Encoded protein: CANSTRDGDPLEQYF.

As to this clonotype: Possible read error: a much larger clone is one base away. The rearrangement links TRBV6-5 to TRBJ1-4; 8 bases agree with TRBD1. The CDR3 has 14 amino acids. The germline V gene has CDR1 MNHEY and CDR2 SVGAGI. The CDR3 here is CTSSSRTGNEKLFF. Here the CDR3 DNA reads TGTACCAGCAGTTCACGGACAGGGAATGAAAAACTGTTTTTT.

At least ten counts were recorded for this clonotype. CDR3 nucleotide sequence: TGTGCCAGCACCAAAGGGGGGGCGGGAGCACGGACCGGGGAGCTGTTTTTT. Protein sequence: CASTKGGAGARTGELFF. This rearrangement joins TRBV6-5 to TRBJ2-2, with a possible D match to TRBD2 (7 bases). The V end lost 7 bases, the J end lost 5 bases, and 23 bases lay between the germline ends. The CDR3 contains 17 residues. Germline V gives CDR1 MNHEY, CDR2 SVGAGI.

This chain joins TRBV7-9 and TRBJ2-7, with a tentative D call TRBD2 (6 bases). V was trimmed by 3 bases and J by 4 bases, leaving 19 bases between them. CDR1 is SEHNR, CDR2 FQNEAQ, per germline (reference sequence). The CDR3 consists of 16 residues. CDR3 DNA sequence: TGTGCCAGCAGCTTTGATACTAGCAGGAGAGGGTACGAGCAGTACTTC. It translates to CASSFDTSRRGYEQYF. Filled out from reference TRBV7-9 and TRBJ2-7, the complete variable domain reads DTGVSQNPRHKITKRGQNVTFRCDPISEHNRLYWYRQTLGQGPEFLTYFQNEAQLEKSRLLSDRFSAERPKGSFSTLEIQRTEQGDSAMYLCASSFDTSRRGYEQYFGPGTRLTVT.

This clonotype was detected only a few times. Here the CDR3 reads CASSRGADRDHYGYTF. Here the CDR3 DNA reads TGTGCCAGCAGCAGGGGGGCGGACAGGGACCACTATGGCTACACCTTC. The rearrangement uses TRBV7-8 and TRBJ1-2; TRBD1 agrees at 8 bases. After removal of 5 bases from V and 3 bases from J, the junction contained 11 bases not matched to a gene. Germline V gives CDR1 SGHVS, CDR2 FQNEAQ. The CDR3 is made up of 16 amino acids.

This clonotype was seen repeatedly, ten times or more. The genes are TRBV4-2 and TRBJ2-7, with 7 bases aligning to TRBD2. The CDR3 is made up of 15 amino acids. Germline assignment: CDR1 LGHNA and CDR2 YNFKEQ. Losses at the gene ends were 0 bases for V and 5 bases for J; bases not matched to a gene: 7. CDR3 loop: CASSQDGGGPDEQYF. CDR3 coding DNA: TGTGCCAGCAGCCAAGACGGGGGAGGGCCAGACGAGCAGTACTTC.

Many counts were recorded for this clonotype. The gene calls are TRBV4-2 and TRBJ2-7; maybe TRBD2 (5 bases). Trimming pared 4 bases from V and 5 bases from J, leaving 15 bases between. Per germline, CDR1 LGHNA and CDR2 YNFKEQ. The CDR3 loop spans 14 amino acids. CDR3 DNA: TGTGCCAGCAGCCCCGGGCCAAGCGGCGACGAGCAGTACTTC. It translates to CASSPGPSGDEQYF.

In regard to this clonotype: A junction end diverges from the germline sequence, so it may reflect a read error. V usage is TRBV6-2 or TRBV6-3 and J usage is TRBJ2-2; 9 bases fit TRBD1. Germline CDR1 reads MNHEY; CDR2 reads SVGEGT. The CDR3 loop spans 17 amino acids. CDR3: CASSYPLGTGSSGEPFF. Written as DNA, the CDR3 is TGTGCCAGCAGTTACCCCTTGGGGACAGGGTCGTCCGGGGAGCCGTTTTTT.

On this clonotype: In this CDR3 the conserved last residue, phenylalanine or tryptophan, is missing, so a read error is likely. The rearrangement links TRBV11-3 to TRBJ2-1; the D gene is possibly TRBD2 (5 bases). This CDR3 has 13 residues. CDR1 is SGHNT and CDR2 is YENEEA in the germline V gene. Deletions cut 11 bases from V and 0 bases from J, with 11 bases between. As DNA, the CDR3 is TGTGCCTCGGGTGCGGGCTCCTACAATGAGCAGTTCTAC. This translates into CASGAGSYNEQFY.